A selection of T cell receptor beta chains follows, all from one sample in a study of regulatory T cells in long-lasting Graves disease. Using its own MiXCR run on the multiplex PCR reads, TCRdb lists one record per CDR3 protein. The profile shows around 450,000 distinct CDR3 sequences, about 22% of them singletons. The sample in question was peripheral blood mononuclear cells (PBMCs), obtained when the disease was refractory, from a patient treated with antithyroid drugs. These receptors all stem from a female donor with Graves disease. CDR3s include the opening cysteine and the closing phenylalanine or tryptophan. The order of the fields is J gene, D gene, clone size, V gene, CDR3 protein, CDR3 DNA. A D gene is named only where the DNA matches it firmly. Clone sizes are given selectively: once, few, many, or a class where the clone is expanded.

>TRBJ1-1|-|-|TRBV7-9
CASSLANGNTEAFF
TGTGCCAGCAGCTTAGCGAACGGGAACACTGAAGCTTTCTTT
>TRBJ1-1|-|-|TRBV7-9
CASSLTGPPEAFF
TGTGCCAGCAGCCTGACGGGGCCCCCTGAAGCTTTCTTT
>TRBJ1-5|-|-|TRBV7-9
CASSNGPWPQHF
TGTGCCAGCAGCAATGGGCCGTGGCCCCAGCATTTT
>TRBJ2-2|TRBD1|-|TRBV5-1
CASSSGGPGELFF
TGCGCCAGCAGCTCAGGGGGCCCCGGGGAGCTGTTTTTT
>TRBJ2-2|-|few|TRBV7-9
CASSPSLTGELFF
TGTGCCAGCAGCCCCTCCTTAACCGGGGAGCTGTTTTTT
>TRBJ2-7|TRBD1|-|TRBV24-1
CATSDFDRGSEQYF
TGTGCCACCAGTGATTTTGACAGGGGCAGCGAGCAGTACTTC
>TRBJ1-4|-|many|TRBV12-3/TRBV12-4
CASSPQARNEKLFF
TGTGCCAGCAGCCCACAGGCCCGGAATGAAAAACTGTTTTTT
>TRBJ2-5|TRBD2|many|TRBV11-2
CASSLSGGGLETQYF
TGTGCCAGCAGCCTTAGCGGGGGGGGGCTAGAGACCCAGTACTTC
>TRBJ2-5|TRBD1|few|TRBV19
CARRDDRGETQYF
TGTGCCAGAAGAGATGACAGGGGCGAGACCCAGTACTTC
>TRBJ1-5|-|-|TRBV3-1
CASSRGGGLSNQPQHF
TGTGCCAGCAGCCGAGGGGGGGGGCTGAGCAATCAGCCCCAGCATTTT
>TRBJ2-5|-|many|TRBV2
CASSSEYQETQYF
TGTGCCAGCAGTAGCGAGTACCAAGAGACCCAGTACTTC
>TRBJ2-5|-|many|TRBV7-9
CASSARTALQETQYF
TGTGCCAGCAGCGCGCGGACGGCTCTTCAAGAGACCCAGTACTTC
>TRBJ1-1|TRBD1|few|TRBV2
CASIPDRAFSTEAFF
TGTGCCAGCATTCCGGACAGGGCCTTTAGCACTGAAGCTTTCTTT
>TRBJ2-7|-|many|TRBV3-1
CASSQDGGDYEQYF
TGTGCCAGCAGCCAAGATGGTGGGGACTACGAGCAGTACTTC
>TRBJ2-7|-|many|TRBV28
CASSFRGLASYEQYF
TGTGCCAGCAGTTTTCGTGGTCTAGCATCCTACGAGCAGTACTTC
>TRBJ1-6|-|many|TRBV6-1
CASSEAPGGNSPLHF
TGTGCCAGCAGTGAAGCGCCCGGGGGTAATTCACCCCTCCACTTT
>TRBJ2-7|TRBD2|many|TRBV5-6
CASSDHSGRSYEQYF
TGTGCCAGCAGCGACCATAGCGGGAGGTCCTACGAGCAGTACTTC
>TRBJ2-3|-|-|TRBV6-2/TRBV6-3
CASSYSGLDTQYF
TGTGCCAGCAGTTACTCGGGTCTTGATACGCAGTATTTT
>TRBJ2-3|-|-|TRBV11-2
CASGHMAGVEDTQYF
TGTGCCAGCGGCCATATGGCCGGGGTTGAGGATACGCAGTATTTT
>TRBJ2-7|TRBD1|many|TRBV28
CASSLGRGLNEQYF
TGTGCCAGCAGTTTGGGCAGGGGGCTAAACGAGCAGTACTTC
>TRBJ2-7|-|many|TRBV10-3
CAISESGRTSSYEQYF
TGTGCCATCAGTGAGTCGGGACGGACAAGCTCCTACGAGCAGTACTTC
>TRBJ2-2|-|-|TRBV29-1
CSVEDFGQGNTGELFF
TGCAGCGTTGAAGATTTCGGCCAGGGTAACACCGGGGAGCTGTTTTTT
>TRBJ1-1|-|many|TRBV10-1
CASSESRGFNTEAFF
TGCGCCAGCAGTGAGTCTCGGGGGTTCAACACTGAAGCTTTCTTT
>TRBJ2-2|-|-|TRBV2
CASSDRPFSGLFF
TGTGCCAGCAGTGATCGACCATTCTCTGGGCTGTTTTTT
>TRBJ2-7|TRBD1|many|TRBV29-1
CSVAGGGSYEQYF
TGCAGCGTTGCAGGGGGTGGCTCCTACGAGCAGTACTTC
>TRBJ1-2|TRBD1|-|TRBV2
CASRQGVGYTF
TGTGCCAGCAGACAGGGGGTTGGCTACACCTTC
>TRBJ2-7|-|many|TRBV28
CASSREEQYF
TGTGCCAGCAGCCGAGAGGAGCAGTACTTC
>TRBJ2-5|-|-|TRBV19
CASSIYPGFETQYF
TGTGCCAGTAGTATTTATCCGGGATTTGAGACCCAGTACTTC
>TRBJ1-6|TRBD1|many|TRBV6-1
CASSTGQVNSPLHF
TGTGCCAGCAGTACGGGACAGGTTAATTCACCCCTCCACTTT
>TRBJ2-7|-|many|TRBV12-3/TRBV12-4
CASSYRFSSYEQYF
TGTGCCAGCAGTTACAGGTTCTCCTCCTACGAGCAGTACTTC
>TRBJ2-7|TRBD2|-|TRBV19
CASSIRLAGSYEQYF
TGTGCCAGTAGTATCCGGCTAGCGGGATCCTACGAGCAGTACTTC
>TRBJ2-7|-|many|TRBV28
CASSPGTLPYEQYF
TGTGCCAGCAGTCCCGGGACTCTTCCCTACGAGCAGTACTTC
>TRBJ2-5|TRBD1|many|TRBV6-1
CASTWHSGTVQETQYF
TGTGCCAGCACCTGGCATTCCGGGACAGTCCAAGAGACCCAGTACTTC
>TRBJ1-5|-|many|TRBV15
CATSRAGDNQPQHF
TGTGCCACCAGCAGAGCAGGGGACAATCAGCCCCAGCATTTT
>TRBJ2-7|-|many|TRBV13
CASSLRAGSYEQYF
TGTGCCAGCAGCTTACGGGCCGGCTCCTACGAGCAGTACTTC
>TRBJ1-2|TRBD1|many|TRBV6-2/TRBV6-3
CASSTRQGQVGYTF
TGTGCCAGCAGTACTCGACAGGGACAGGTTGGCTACACCTTC